This T cell receptor beta chain was recorded in a study of cytomegalovirus exposure and HLA in healthy donors (dated 2017 in TCRdb). For the study in its entirety: According to a later analysis, the approximately 120 validation repertoires were produced on the same platform as the approximately 620 repertoires of the first cohort. The study aimed to test whether signatures of past pathogen exposure could be identified by cataloging public T cell receptors. Besides the first cohort of around 670 subjects, a separate validation cohort made up of some 110 different subjects was used. The study combined high-throughput TCR immunosequencing, statistical association of individual TCRs with disease status, and machine learning to predict cytomegalovirus infection status.

Broader findings and caveats from the paper: Subsequent analysis determined that TCRs grouped into clusters in the first cohort also showed a tendency toward co-occurrence across the roughly 120 validation repertoires, and approximately 93% of cluster scores exceeded 0. The validation cohort had no HLA typing available for a later analysis, so co-occurrence within that cohort was assessed over all 120 or so repertoires. Most TCR sequences were observed very rarely across donors, whereas some public TCRs were present in many individuals. A total of fewer than 200 TCR beta chains were listed by the study as associated with cytomegalovirus. It was suggested by the authors that the approach could potentially be generalized to other disease states and immunological phenotypes. The classifier was reported to diagnose cytomegalovirus status with high specificity and sensitivity in both the original cohort and the validation cohort. In vitro tests confirmed that a few of the cytomegalovirus-associated TCR beta chains recognize cytomegalovirus antigens.

Libraries were constructed by the immunoSEQ multiplex PCR assay. Per the authors' processing: A statistical classification framework was developed to diagnose cytomegalovirus status using the catalog of TCR beta chain sequences. TCRdb carries this immuneACCESS record with in-frame sequences only. Its versions omit some clonotypes, under half of them owing to an unresolved V gene in the studies checked, with the rest unexplained. For V, J and clone size, that table is used; D and trimming come from the DNA. The sample has about 38,000 clones on record, over 85% of them singletons. Of the sample, around 3.4% is held by the ten largest clones. Reading the germline V gene gives CDR1 SGHTA and CDR2 FQGNSA. Including cysteine and phenylalanine, the CDR3 has 14 amino acids. Of the read, only the CDR3 DNA is kept; its 42 bases are in frame from base 1. The junction shows trimming of 5 bases on V and 6 bases on J, and the gene matches do not reach 4 bases of it.

Concerning this clone: No cognate antigen has been identified for it. The sample holds no much larger clone one base away, and base qualities are not on file.

The donors were included in the validation cohort of 130 or so subjects, a group kept apart from the roughly 670-subject first cohort. The sequence joins TRBV7-2 to TRBJ2-1; the junction holds 10 bases that match TRBD1. The clonotype was recovered from a man aged 18 to 30 in good health and CMV-seronegative. Sequenced sample: PBMCs. The CDR3 reads CASSLDRGVNEQFF. The DNA sequence is as follows: TGTGCCAGCAGCCTGGACAGGGGGGTCAATGAGCAGTTCTTC. Outside the CDR3, residues come from the reference TRBV7-2 and TRBJ2-1 proteins, so the full variable domain is: GAGVSQSPSNKVTEKGKDVELRCDPISGHTALYWYRQSLGQGLEFLIYFQGNSAPDKSGLPSDRFSAERTGGSVSTLTIQRTQQEDSAVYLCASSLDRGVNEQFFGPGTRLTVL.